The 4 T cell receptor beta chains below come from one sample, sequenced in a study of blood T cell repertoires in COVID-19. Sequenced by immunoSEQ multiplex PCR; TCRdb stores in-frame clones only, minus some. The sample includes around 200,000 clones, 75% to 90% of them seen just once. Sequencing was done on a sample of peripheral blood. Receptors originate from a man aged 25 to 40 with acute or convalescent COVID-19.

The chain's CDR3 is CASSNTGGGEKLFF. The CDR3 DNA sequence: TGTGCCAGCAGCAATACAGGGGGTGGTGAAAAACTGTTTTTT. The V call is TRBV7-6, the J call TRBJ1-4; 8 bases agree with TRBD1. The CDR3 totals 14 residues. The V segment lost 5 bases and the J segment 7 bases; nucleotides outside the gene matches: 6. Germline lookup yields CDR1 SGHVS and CDR2 FNYEAQ.

Notes on this clone: An end of the junction does not agree with germline; a read error may underlie this. V gene TRBV7-7 combines with J gene TRBJ2-1; D might be TRBD2 (6 bases). CDR1 is SSHAT, CDR2 FNYEAQ, per germline (reference sequence). The CDR3 totals 16 residues. CDR3 nucleotides: TGTGCTAGCAGCTTAAGGCCGGGAGCGGTCTACAATGAGCAGTTCTTC. Protein product: CASSLRPGAVYNEQFF.

The V and J genes are TRBV30 and TRBJ2-2; 7 bases map to TRBD2. Germline V CDR1 and CDR2: GTSNPN, SVGIG (reference sequence). CDR3 size: 16 residues. V shed 3 bases, J shed 6 bases, and the junction held 13 bases outside the gene matches. The CDR3 DNA reads TGTGCCTGGAGACTGCCGGGAGGTCCGGTGTCCGGGGAGCTGTTTTTT. It codes for CAWRLPGGPVSGELFF. Drawing the rest from reference TRBV30 and TRBJ2-2, the complete variable domain is SQTIHQWPATLVQPVGSPLSLECTVEGTSNPNLYWYRQAAGRGLQLLFYSVGIGQISSEVPQNLSASRPQDRQFILSSKKLLLSDSGFYLCAWRLPGGPVSGELFFGEGSRLTVL.

This clone was seen once. V and J are TRBV4-1 and TRBJ1-2; D ambiguous. The V gene lost 0 bases and the J gene lost 5 bases, with 13 bases spanning the gap. This CDR3 contains 15 residues. Germline V lookup: CDR1 MGHRA, CDR2 YSYEKL. The CDR3 sequence is CASSQDPFPGYGYTF. The CDR3 coding sequence is TGCGCCAGCAGCCAAGATCCATTTCCAGGTTATGGCTACACCTTC.